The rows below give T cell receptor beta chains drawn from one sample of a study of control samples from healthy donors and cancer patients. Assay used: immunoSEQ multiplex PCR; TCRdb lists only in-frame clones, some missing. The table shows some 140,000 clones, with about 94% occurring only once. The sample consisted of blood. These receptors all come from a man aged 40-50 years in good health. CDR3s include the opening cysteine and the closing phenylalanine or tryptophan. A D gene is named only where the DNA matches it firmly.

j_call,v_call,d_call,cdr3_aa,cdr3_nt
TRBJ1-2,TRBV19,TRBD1,CASSFGTGGYYGYTF,TGTGCCAGTAGCTTCGGGACAGGGGGGTACTATGGCTACACCTTC
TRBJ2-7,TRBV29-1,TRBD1,CSVVSQGANEQYF,TGCAGCGTTGTGTCGCAGGGGGCCAACGAGCAGTACTTC
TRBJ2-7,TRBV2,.,CASSGRGSPYEQYF,TGTGCCAGCAGTGGACGGGGTTCCCCCTACGAGCAGTACTTC
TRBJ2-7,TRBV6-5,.,CASSHDPYEQYF,TGTGCCAGCAGCCATGATCCCTACGAGCAGTACTTC
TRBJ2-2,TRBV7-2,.,CASSLAQKLNTGELFF,TGTGCCAGCAGCTTAGCGCAGAAACTGAACACCGGGGAGCTGTTTTTT
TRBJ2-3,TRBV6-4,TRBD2,CATAGGRTDTQYF,TGTGCCACCGCGGGGGGCCGCACAGATACGCAGTATTTT
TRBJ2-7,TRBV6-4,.,CASSEGPAYEQYF,TGTGCCAGCAGTGAAGGACCAGCCTACGAGCAGTACTTC
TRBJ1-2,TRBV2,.,CASSPGQQHAYGYTF,TGTGCCAGCAGCCCCGGACAGCAACACGCTTATGGCTACACCTTC
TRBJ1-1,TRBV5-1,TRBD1,CASSPAGGANTEAFF,TGCGCCAGCAGCCCGGCAGGGGGCGCGAACACTGAAGCTTTCTTT
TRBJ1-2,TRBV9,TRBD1,CASGSGTETNYGYTF,TGTGCCAGCGGATCCGGGACAGAAACTAACTATGGCTACACCTTC
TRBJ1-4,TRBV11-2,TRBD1,CASRIPGQNEKLFF,TGTGCCAGCAGAATACCGGGACAGAATGAAAAACTGTTTTTT
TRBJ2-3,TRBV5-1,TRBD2,CASRAGGAGTDTQYF,TGCGCCAGCAGGGCGGGGGGGGCTGGCACAGATACGCAGTATTTT
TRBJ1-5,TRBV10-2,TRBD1,CASSEWDRTNQPQHF,TGCGCCAGCAGTGAGTGGGACAGGACCAATCAGCCCCAGCATTTT
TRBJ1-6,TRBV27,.,CASSQRSSPLHF,TGTGCCAGCAGTCAAAGAAGTTCACCCCTCCACTTT
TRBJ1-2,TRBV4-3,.,CASSQDLGLRGRGGYTF,TGCGCCAGCAGCCAAGATCTGGGCCTTAGGGGTAGAGGCGGCTACACCTTC
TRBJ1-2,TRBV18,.,CASSPNRNNYGYTF,TGTGCCAGCTCACCAAACAGGAACAACTATGGCTACACCTTC
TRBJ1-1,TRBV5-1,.,CASSLEGGTEAFF,TGCGCCAGCAGCTTGGAAGGGGGCACTGAAGCTTTCTTT
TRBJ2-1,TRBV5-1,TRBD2,CASSLASGGSYNEQFF,TGCGCCAGCAGCTTGGCTAGCGGGGGTTCCTACAATGAGCAGTTCTTC
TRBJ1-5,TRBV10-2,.,CASSVQGDQPQHF,TGCGCCAGCAGTGTACAGGGCGATCAGCCCCAGCATTTT
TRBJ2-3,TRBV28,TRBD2,CASIPLVAGGRTDTQYF,TGTGCCAGCATTCCCCTTGTGGCGGGGGGGAGGACAGATACGCAGTATTTT
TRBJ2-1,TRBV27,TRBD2,CASSFSAGGVYNEQFF,TGTGCCAGCAGTTTCTCGGCGGGGGGCGTCTACAATGAGCAGTTCTTC
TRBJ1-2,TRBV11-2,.,CASSLTGDYTF,TGTGCCAGCAGCTTAACGGGGGATTACACCTTC
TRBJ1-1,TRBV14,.,CASSQARRGTEAFF,TGTGCCAGCAGCCAAGCTAGGCGCGGAACTGAAGCTTTCTTT
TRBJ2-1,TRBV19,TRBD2,CASSVGTSGSYNEQFF,TGTGCCAGTAGCGTCGGGACTAGCGGATCCTACAATGAGCAGTTCTTC
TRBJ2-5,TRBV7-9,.,CASSSVDGEETQYF,TGTGCCAGCAGCTCAGTCGACGGGGAAGAGACCCAGTACTTC
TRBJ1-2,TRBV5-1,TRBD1,CASSPGTAYGYTF,TGCGCCAGCAGCCCCGGGACAGCCTATGGCTACACCTTC
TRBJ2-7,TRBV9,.,CASSAASEAYEQYF,TGTGCCAGCAGCGCAGCTTCGGAAGCCTACGAGCAGTACTTC
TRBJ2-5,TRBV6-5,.,CASTVWGDQETQYF,TGTGCCAGCACCGTGTGGGGTGACCAAGAGACCCAGTACTTC